Each of the 16 T cell receptor beta chains below was sequenced from the same sample in a study of blood T cell repertoires in COVID-19. Method: immunoSEQ multiplex PCR; TCRdb's copy keeps in-frame clones and lacks some. The table records just over 95,000 clones, around 81% of them present only once. Material for sequencing was peripheral blood. Every receptor here comes from a man in his fifties or sixties with acute or convalescent COVID-19.

V gene TRBV6-4 combines with J gene TRBJ1-1, with D tentatively TRBD1 (6 bases). V shed 6 bases and J shed 6 bases, with 20 bases lying between them. Looked up from germline, CDR1 is MRHNA and CDR2 is SNTAGT. The CDR3 totals 15 residues. The CDR3 coding sequence is TGTGCCAGCAGAGAAGGGGACACTGCGTCTTCTGAAGCTTTCTTT. Its translation is CASREGDTASSEAFF.

The chain has TRBV5-6 and TRBJ2-3, with 7 bases lining up with TRBD2. CDR1 and CDR2 (germline): SGHDT, YYEEEE. Trimming removed 4 bases from V and 1 base from J; junction bases left unmatched: 12. The CDR3 spans 17 residues. The CDR3 sequence is CASSPTEGRVRTDTQYF. For the CDR3, the DNA is TGTGCCAGCAGCCCTACTGAGGGGAGGGTTCGCACAGATACGCAGTATTTT.

The chain joins TRBV6-5 to TRBJ1-2; 9 nucleotides agree with TRBD1. Germline V lookup: CDR1 MNHEY, CDR2 SVGAGI. The CDR3 runs to 14 residues. V trimming: 5 bases; J trimming: 3 bases; junction bases outside the gene matches: 4. This CDR3 is CASSHRDRDYGYTF. The CDR3 DNA sequence: TGTGCCAGCAGTCACCGGGACAGGGACTATGGCTACACCTTC.

The CDR3 sequence is CASTITEAFF. CDR3 sequence (DNA): TGTGCCAGCACCATAACTGAAGCTTTCTTT. This chain links TRBV7-9 with TRBJ1-1; D ambiguous. Germline V gene lookup returns CDR1 SEHNR and CDR2 FQNEAQ (reference sequence). Trimming removed 7 bases at V and 5 bases at J, with 5 bases between. The length of the CDR3 is 10 residues.

This sequence joins TRBV28 and TRBJ1-1; D possibly corresponds to TRBD1 (5 bases). CDR1 is MDHEN and CDR2 is SYDVKM in the germline V gene. The CDR3 extends over 14 amino acids. V was shortened by 7 bases and J by 4 bases, with 16 bases between the two germline ends. CDR3 in amino acids: CASTEGGDITEAFF. CDR3 in DNA: TGTGCCAGCACCGAGGGAGGGGATATCACTGAAGCTTTCTTT. The entire variable domain, with the rest obtained from reference TRBV28 and TRBJ1-1, is as follows: DVKVTQSSRYLVKRTGEKVFLECVQDMDHENMFWYRQDPGLGLRLIYFSYDVKMKEKGDIPEGYSVSREKKERFSLILESASTNQTSMYLCASTEGGDITEAFFGQGTRLTVV.

This chain connects TRBV19 to TRBJ1-1; tentative D call: TRBD1 (5 bases). The CDR3 extends over 14 amino acids. Trimming stripped 5 bases from V and 2 bases from J, with 12 bases between. Germline V gene sequence: CDR1 LNHDA, CDR2 SQIVND (reference sequence). CDR3 residues: CASSFQGLNTEAFF. CDR3 DNA: TGTGCCAGTAGTTTCCAGGGACTAAACACTGAAGCTTTCTTT.

CDR3 nucleotide sequence: TGTGCCAGCTCCCCGACAGGGAATAGCAATCAGCCCCAGCATTTT. This sequence encodes CASSPTGNSNQPQHF. The V and J genes are TRBV18 and TRBJ1-5, with 7 bases lining up with TRBD1. With V trimmed by 6 bases and J by 0 bases, 5 bases remained unmatched. The germline gives CDR1 KGHSH, CDR2 LQKENI. The CDR3 has 15 residues.

CDR3 in amino acids: CASSQEASGSCQETQYF. In DNA, the CDR3 is TGTGCCAGCAGCCAAGAAGCTAGCGGGAGTTGTCAAGAGACCCAGTACTTC. J is TRBJ2-5 and V is TRBV3-1 (or the pseudogene TRBV3-2); the match to TRBD2 covers 10 bases. The CDR3 length is 17 residues. CDR1 is LGHDT and CDR2 is YNNKEL in the germline V gene (reference sequence). J lost 2 bases, V lost 0 bases, and 6 bases had no gene match.

This clone was counted only a few times. Within the sample, other DNA sequences also encode this same CDR3. The chain joins TRBV2 to TRBJ2-5; perhaps TRBD2 as D (6 bases). With 7 bases removed from V and 4 bases from J, the gap between germline ends came to 10 bases. The germline V gene has CDR1 SNHLY and CDR2 FYNNEI. The CDR3 has 12 amino acids. CDR3 region: CASNRGGETQYF. CDR3 in DNA: TGTGCCAGCAATCGGGGAGGAGAGACCCAGTACTTC.

V is TRBV5-1 and J is TRBJ2-2, with 9 bases identical to TRBD1. Looked up from germline, CDR1 is SGHRS and CDR2 is YFSETQ. The CDR3 is made up of 16 amino acids. Unmatched junction bases numbered 8, after V lost 4 bases and J lost 4 bases. CDR3 DNA: TGCGCCAGCAGCGACTCGGGACAGGGTCCCACCGGGGAGCTGTTTTTT. Translating gives CASSDSGQGPTGELFF.

The CDR3 DNA sequence: TGTGCCAGCAGCCAAGGTCCTCAGGGGGCGGGGGAAAAACTGTTTTTT. Protein sequence: CASSQGPQGAGEKLFF. This rearrangement joins TRBV3-1 (or the pseudogene TRBV3-2) to TRBJ1-4; TRBD1 agrees at 8 bases. The ends lost 1 base at V and 8 bases at J; junction bases unmatched: 9. The length of the CDR3 is 16 residues. Per the germline V gene, CDR1 is LGHDT and CDR2 is YNNKEL (reference sequence).

This clone appeared a few times. V gene TRBV2 combines with J gene TRBJ2-2; the D gene is possibly TRBD1 (5 bases). The CDR3 contains 13 residues. V lost 6 bases and J lost 4, with 9 bases in between. CDR1 is SNHLY and CDR2 is FYNNEI in the germline V gene. The CDR3 DNA sequence: TGTGCCAGCAGACGACAGATCACCGGGGAGCTGTTTTTT. This codes for CASRRQITGELFF.

The gene calls are TRBV30 and TRBJ1-6; 7 positions match TRBD1. The germline V gene has CDR1 GTSNPN and CDR2 SVGIG (reference sequence). J gave up 14 bases and V 0 bases, and 7 bases lay outside the gene matches. The CDR3 is 13 amino acids. In nucleotides, the CDR3 is TGTGCCTGGAGTGTACAGGGGCCGGGGGCCCTCCACTTT. Its translation: CAWSVQGPGALHF.

The J gene is TRBJ1-5, the V gene TRBV11-3; 9 bases fit TRBD1. Germline loops: CDR1 SGHNT, CDR2 YENEEA. V lost 9 bases, J lost 8 bases, and 8 bases stayed unmatched. The CDR3 contains 13 residues. CDR3 DNA: TGTGCCAGGACACAGGGGGCCCCAGAGCCCCAGCATTTT. It translates to CARTQGAPEPQHF.

J is TRBJ2-6 and V is TRBV5-1, with D unresolved. The CDR3 sequence is 17 residues long. The germline V and J ends were trimmed by 1 base and 0 bases, with 11 bases remaining between them. Germline V gene data show CDR1 as SGHRS and CDR2 as YFSETQ. The CDR3 nucleotides are TGCGCCAGCAGCTTGTCAGGTTCCAACTCTGGGGCCAACGTCCTGACTTTC. It codes for CASSLSGSNSGANVLTF.

The J gene is TRBJ2-3, the V gene TRBV4-3; D is unclear. Trimming left V 0 bases short and J 2 bases short, with 12 bases between. The CDR3 is 16 amino acids. Per the germline V gene, CDR1 is LGHNA and CDR2 is YSLEER. CDR3 loop: CASSQDRRSDTDTQYF. The CDR3 coding sequence is TGCGCCAGCAGCCAAGATCGGCGGTCCGACACAGATACGCAGTATTTT.